This T cell receptor beta chain was recovered during a study of spatial heterogeneity in lung cancer. Points from the study as a whole: There were more appearances of ubiquitous expanded tumor TCRs in blood at resection than at follow-up.

The V end was cut by 4 bases, the J end by 4 bases, with 14 bases between. This CDR3 is built from 14 residues. CDR1 is MNHNS, CDR2 SASEGT, per germline. This sample's time point: sample taken at primary tumor resection. Sequencing was performed on whole RNA extracted from tumor and nontumor lung tissue, or from frozen PBMC, and the material was left unsorted. Ten or more counts support this clonotype. As yet, its antigen is unknown. From the 5' RACE reads, TCRdb called clonotypes with MiXCR, one entry per CDR3 protein. The table has fewer than 25,000 distinct CDR3 sequences, 3.3% seen once. The material was PBMCs, obtained at surgery. This sequence originates from a female donor with early-stage non-small cell lung cancer. V gene TRBV6-1 combines with J gene TRBJ2-7; D is possibly TRBD2 (6 bases). This chain's CDR3 is CASSAAFGRYEQYF. CDR3 nucleotides: TGTGCCAGCAGTGCCGCGTTCGGGAGATACGAGCAGTACTTC.